The clone carrying this TCR beta chain was observed a few times. Its antigen is undetermined. This entry comes from a study of post-analysis software for immune sequencing data. At the level of the study: The courses of disease that were included comprised relapsing-remitting, secondary progressive and progressive-relapsing multiple sclerosis.

cDNA libraries for TCR beta contained unique molecular identifiers. The T cell input of roughly 0.9 to 11 million gave a few hundred thousand cDNA molecules. TCRdb processed the PCR reads anew with MiXCR; each CDR3 protein has one entry. The sample holds 750,000 to 950,000 distinct CDR3 sequences, under 60% seen once. Study-wide results and caveats: Multiple sclerosis patients had significantly lower normalized Chao1 diversity than controls. Pronounced co-clustering by F measure was evident among identically batched samples. TRBV5-6, TRBV5-1 and TRBV20-1 belonged to a set of roughly five TRBV segments that were more frequent in patients than controls.

Germline V gene lookup returns CDR1 SNHLY and CDR2 FYNNEI. The CDR3 has 11 residues. Trimming cost V 3 bases and J 13 bases, with 10 bases left between them. The sequence derives from a girl aged 10 to 17 with multiple sclerosis. Sequencing was carried out using blood. The rearrangement uses TRBV2 and TRBJ2-4; D is possibly TRBD2 (6 bases). DNA for the CDR3: TGTGCCAGCAGTGATCGGAGGGAGCAGTACTTC. Translated: CASSDRREQYF.